This T cell receptor (beta chain) was observed in a study of T cell responses to AZD1222 COVID-19 vaccine. Data came from immunoSEQ multiplex PCR; TCRdb stores just in-frame clones and leaves some out. The table records about 81,000 clones, roughly 85% of them present only once. Whole-study findings and limits: At study baseline, merely five or six AZD1222 recipients were seropositive. Regions left unmutated in variants are reportedly the target of nearly half of spike-specific TCRs. Recipients of two AZD1222 doses showed rising Spike-specific TCR breadth and depth.

CDR3 size: 15 residues. V shed 4 bases and J shed 0 bases, with 11 bases lying between them. CDR1 and CDR2 from the germline V gene are SGHRS and YFSETQ. Notes on this clone: Its antigen is currently unknown.

The V call is TRBV5-1, the J call TRBJ2-1; no reliable D call. This TCR came from an adult who received the AZD1222 COVID-19 vaccine. The sequenced sample was peripheral blood, obtained 28 days after the second AZD1222 dose. The CDR3 region is CASSPEASSYNEQFF. DNA of the CDR3: TGCGCCAGCAGCCCAGAAGCCAGCTCCTACAATGAGCAGTTCTTC.